These 4 T cell receptor beta chains were all obtained from the same sample, sequenced in a study of CD8+ T cells in alopecia areata. Treatment here: oral pan-JAK inhibitor, 5-10 mg twice daily. Sequencing templates came from extracted RNA that was reverse transcribed into cDNA. TCRdb's copy holds only in-frame clones and misses some; the assay was immunoSEQ multiplex PCR. The sample comprises fewer than 250,000 clones, around 56% of which are singletons, and 0.65% to 0.7% rests with the top ten. Sample: CD4+ T cells sorted from blood, taken at week 4, from a patient treated with tofacitinib. These TCRs come from a human donor with alopecia areata.

The chain combines TRBV29-1 with TRBJ1-1; 10 positions agree with TRBD1. CDR1 and CDR2 from the germline V gene are SQVTM and ANQGSEA. Germline trimming cut 5 bases from V and 2 bases from J; bases unmatched to any gene: 5. This CDR3 region has 14 residues. The CDR3 nucleotides read TGCAGCGTTAAGGGACAGGGGACAAACACTGAAGCTTTCTTT. It codes for CSVKGQGTNTEAFF.

This sequence joins TRBV28 and TRBJ1-5, with TRBD1 matching over 7 bases. Germline V lookup: CDR1 MDHEN, CDR2 SYDVKM. The junction had 13 bases not matched to a gene; V was cut back by 7 bases and J by 13 bases. This CDR3 comprises 13 residues. In DNA form, the CDR3 reads TGTGCCAGCACCTTAGGGTGGGGACAGTTTCAGCATTTT. Amino acids: CASTLGWGQFQHF.

The V gene is TRBV20-1, the J gene TRBJ1-5; D uncertain. Trimming removed 5 bases from V and 4 bases from J, with 3 bases in between. Germline CDR1 reads DFQATT; CDR2 reads SNEGSKA (reference sequence). The CDR3 contains 10 residues. The CDR3 DNA sequence: TGCAGTGCTGGAAATCAGCCCCAGCATTTT. Its translation: CSAGNQPQHF.

The chain's CDR3 is CASSYDSWSYEQYF. The CDR3 region has the DNA TGTGCCAGCAGTTACGATTCATGGTCCTACGAGCAGTACTTC. The chain is built from TRBV6-5 and TRBJ2-7; no definite D call. Deletions cut 2 bases from V and 1 base from J, with 9 bases between. The CDR3 length is 14 residues. Germline loops: CDR1 MNHEY, CDR2 SVGAGI.